This T cell receptor (beta chain) was sequenced in a study of Ad26.COV2.S vaccination and SARS-CoV-2 variants. Looking at the study overall: Within the COV1001 Ad26.COV2.S trial arm, the donor was enrolled. Study conclusions and caveats: Spike-specific TCR breadth ran higher among vaccine recipients than placebo recipients.

As for this clone: What it binds is unknown.

This sample's treatment: some 20 received Ad26.COV2.S at low or high dose, single or two shots; five or six received placebo; per-sample allocation not given. After the first vaccine or placebo injection, samples were drawn on day 63. A Boston adult aged 18-55 years was the donor. The germline V gene encodes CDR1 MNHEY and CDR2 SVGAGI. The CDR3 is 13 residues long. The ends were cut back, 8 bases at V and 7 bases at J, with 15 bases in the middle. The protocol was immunoSEQ multiplex PCR, while the TCRdb copy is restricted to in-frame clones and leaves out a portion. The table has around 370,000 clones, around 83% seen once.

This material consisted of peripheral blood, taken in a trial of Ad26.COV2.S vaccine versus placebo. The rearrangement links TRBV6-5 to TRBJ1-5, with D tentatively TRBD1 (5 bases). This sequence was found in a person between 18 and 59 years old who received the Ad26.COV2.S COVID-19 vaccine or a placebo. The chain's CDR3 is CASSARRGQPQHF. CDR3 nucleotides: TGTGCCAGCTCTGCCAGGCGGGGGCAGCCCCAGCATTTT.